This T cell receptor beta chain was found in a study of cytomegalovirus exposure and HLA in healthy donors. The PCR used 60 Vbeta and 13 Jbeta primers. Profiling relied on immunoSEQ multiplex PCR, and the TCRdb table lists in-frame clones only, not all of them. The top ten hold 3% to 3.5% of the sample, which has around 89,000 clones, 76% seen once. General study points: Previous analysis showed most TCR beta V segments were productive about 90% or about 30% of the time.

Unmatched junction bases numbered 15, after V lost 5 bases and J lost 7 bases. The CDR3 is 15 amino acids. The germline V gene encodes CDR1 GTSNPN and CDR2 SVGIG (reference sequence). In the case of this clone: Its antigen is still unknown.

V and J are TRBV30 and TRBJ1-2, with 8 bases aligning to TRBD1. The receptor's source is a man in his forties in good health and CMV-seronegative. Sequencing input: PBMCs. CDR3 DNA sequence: TGTGCCTGGTGGACAGGGATAGGATCCTCGTCTGGCTACACCTTC. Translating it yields CAWWTGIGSSSGYTF.